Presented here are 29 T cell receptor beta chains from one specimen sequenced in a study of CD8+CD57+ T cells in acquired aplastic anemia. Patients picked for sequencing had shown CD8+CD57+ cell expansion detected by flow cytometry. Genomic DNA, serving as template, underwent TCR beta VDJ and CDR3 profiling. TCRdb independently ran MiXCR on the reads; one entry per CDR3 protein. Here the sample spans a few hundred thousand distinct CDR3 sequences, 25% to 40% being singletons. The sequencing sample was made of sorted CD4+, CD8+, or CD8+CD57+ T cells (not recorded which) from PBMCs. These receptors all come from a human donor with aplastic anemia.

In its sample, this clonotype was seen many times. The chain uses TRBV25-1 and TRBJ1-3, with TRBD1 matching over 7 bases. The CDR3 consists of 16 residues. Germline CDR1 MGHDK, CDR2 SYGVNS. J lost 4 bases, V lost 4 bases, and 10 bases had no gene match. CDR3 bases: TGTGCCAGCAGTGGCATTGGAGGGGGCGCCGGAAACACCATATATTTT. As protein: CASSGIGGGAGNTIYF. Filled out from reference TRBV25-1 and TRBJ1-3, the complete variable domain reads EADIYQTPRYLVIGTGKKITLECSQTMGHDKMYWYQQDPGMELHLIHYSYGVNSTEKGDLSSESTVSRIRTEHFPLTLESARPSHTSQYLCASSGIGGGAGNTIYFGEGSWLTVV.

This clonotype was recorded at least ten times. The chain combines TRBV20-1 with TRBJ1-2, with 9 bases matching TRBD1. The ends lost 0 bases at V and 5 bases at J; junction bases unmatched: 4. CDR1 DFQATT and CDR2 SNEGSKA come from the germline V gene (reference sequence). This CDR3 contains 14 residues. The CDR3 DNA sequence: TGCAGTGCTAGAGATCCGGGACAGGGTTATGGCTACACCTTC. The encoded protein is CSARDPGQGYGYTF.

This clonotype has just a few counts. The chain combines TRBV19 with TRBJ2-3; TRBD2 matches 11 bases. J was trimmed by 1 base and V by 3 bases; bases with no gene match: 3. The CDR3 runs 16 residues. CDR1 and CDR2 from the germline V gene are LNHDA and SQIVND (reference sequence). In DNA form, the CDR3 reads TGTGCCAGTAGTATTGTACTAGCGGGGGGCACAGATACGCAGTATTTT. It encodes CASSIVLAGGTDTQYF.

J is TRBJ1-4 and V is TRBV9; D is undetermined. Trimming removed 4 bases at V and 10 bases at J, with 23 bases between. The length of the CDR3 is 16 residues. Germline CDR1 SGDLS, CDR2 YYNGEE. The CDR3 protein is CASSSKTEKGSGKLFF. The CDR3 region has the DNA TGTGCCAGCAGCTCAAAAACGGAGAAGGGTTCGGGAAAACTGTTTTTT.

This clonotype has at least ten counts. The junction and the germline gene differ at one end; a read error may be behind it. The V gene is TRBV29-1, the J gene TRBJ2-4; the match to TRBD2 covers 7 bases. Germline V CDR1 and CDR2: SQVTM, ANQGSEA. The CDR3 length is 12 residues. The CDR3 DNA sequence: TGCAGCGCCCGAGAATCTAGCGGACCGCTGCACTTC. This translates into CSARESSGPLHF.

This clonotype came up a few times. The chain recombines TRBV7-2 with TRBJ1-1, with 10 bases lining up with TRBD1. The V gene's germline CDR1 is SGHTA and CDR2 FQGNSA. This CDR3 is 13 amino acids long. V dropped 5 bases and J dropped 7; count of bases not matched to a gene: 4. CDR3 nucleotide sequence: TGTGCCAGCAGCCTGACAGGGGGCAGTGAAGCTTTCTTT. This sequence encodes CASSLTGGSEAFF.

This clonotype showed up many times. The CDR3 nucleotides read TGCAGCGCTGGGTCCCTGGGAGGCTACACCTTC. As protein: CSAGSLGGYTF. J is TRBJ1-2 and V is TRBV29-1; D is unresolved. This CDR3 has 11 residues. Trimming removed 7 bases at V and 8 bases at J, with 14 bases between. CDR1 is SQVTM and CDR2 is ANQGSEA in the germline V gene.

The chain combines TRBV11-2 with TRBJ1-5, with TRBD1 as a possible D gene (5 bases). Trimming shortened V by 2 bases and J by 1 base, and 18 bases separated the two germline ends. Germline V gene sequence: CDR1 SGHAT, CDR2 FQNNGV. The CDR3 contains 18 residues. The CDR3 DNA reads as TGTGCCAGCAGCTTACTGAGTGGGGCCGGAGGGAGCAATCAGCCCCAGCATTTT. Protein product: CASSLLSGAGGSNQPQHF. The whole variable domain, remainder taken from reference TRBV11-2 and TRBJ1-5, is EAGVAQSPRYKIIEKRQSVAFWCNPISGHATLYWYQQILGQGPKLLIQFQNNGVVDDSQLPKDRFSAERLKGVDSTLKIQPAKLEDSAVYLCASSLLSGAGGSNQPQHFGDGTRLSIL.

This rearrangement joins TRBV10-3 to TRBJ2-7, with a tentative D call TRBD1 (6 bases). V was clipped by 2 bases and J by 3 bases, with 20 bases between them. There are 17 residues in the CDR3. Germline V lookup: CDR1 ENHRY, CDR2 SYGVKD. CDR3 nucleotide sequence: TGTGCCATCAGTGAGCCTAATTCAGGGGTTGGCCGCTACGAGCAGTACTTC. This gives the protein CAISEPNSGVGRYEQYF.

The CDR3 region has the DNA TGTGCCAGCAGTTTATTGTTCACAGGGGGCATTGGTCAGCCCCAGCATTTT. Translating it yields CASSLLFTGGIGQPQHF. The V gene is TRBV6-5, the J gene TRBJ1-5; 9 positions match TRBD1. CDR1 is MNHEY, CDR2 SVGAGI, per germline. V was clipped by 4 bases and J by 6 bases; unmatched bases: 13. This CDR3 contains 17 residues.

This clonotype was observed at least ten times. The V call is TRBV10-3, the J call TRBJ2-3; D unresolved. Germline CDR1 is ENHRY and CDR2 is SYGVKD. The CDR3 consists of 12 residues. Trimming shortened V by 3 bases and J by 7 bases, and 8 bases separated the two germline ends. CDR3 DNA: TGTGCCATCAGTGATGTAGGGAATACGCAGTATTTT. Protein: CAISDVGNTQYF.

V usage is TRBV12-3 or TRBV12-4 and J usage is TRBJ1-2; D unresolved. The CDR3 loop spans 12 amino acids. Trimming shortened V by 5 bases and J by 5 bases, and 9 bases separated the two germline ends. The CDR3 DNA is TGTGCCAGCAGTCCCTCAGATTATGGCTACACCTTC. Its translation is CASSPSDYGYTF.

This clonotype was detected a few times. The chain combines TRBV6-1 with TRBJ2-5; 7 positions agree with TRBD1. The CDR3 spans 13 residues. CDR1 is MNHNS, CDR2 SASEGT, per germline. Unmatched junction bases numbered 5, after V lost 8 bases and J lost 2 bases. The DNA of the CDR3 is TGTGCCAGCGTTAGACAGGGTCAAGAGACCCAGTACTTC. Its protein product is CASVRQGQETQYF.

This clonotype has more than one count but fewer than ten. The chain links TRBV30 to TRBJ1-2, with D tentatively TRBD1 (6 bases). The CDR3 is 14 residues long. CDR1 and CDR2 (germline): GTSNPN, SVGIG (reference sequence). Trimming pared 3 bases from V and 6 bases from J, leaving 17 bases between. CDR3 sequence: CAWSRTAHFHGYTF. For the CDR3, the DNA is TGTGCCTGGAGCCGGACAGCCCACTTCCATGGCTACACCTTC. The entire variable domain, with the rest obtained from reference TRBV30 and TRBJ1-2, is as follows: SQTIHQWPATLVQPVGSPLSLECTVEGTSNPNLYWYRQAAGRGLQLLFYSVGIGQISSEVPQNLSASRPQDRQFILSSKKLLLSDSGFYLCAWSRTAHFHGYTFGSGTRLTVV.

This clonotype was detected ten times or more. CDR3 nucleotide sequence: TGTGCCATCAGTGAGGAGGCAACAGTAGAAAATTCACCCCTCCACTTT. It codes for CAISEEATVENSPLHF. The chain carries TRBV10-3 and TRBJ1-6; D is undetermined. Trimming removed 2 bases from V and 7 bases from J, with 15 bases in between. The CDR3 runs 16 residues. The germline V gene encodes CDR1 ENHRY and CDR2 SYGVKD.

As DNA, the CDR3 is TGCGCCAGCACCCTGACAACCCGGAGGGAGCAGTACTTC. Its translation: CASTLTTRREQYF. This chain uses TRBV10-1 with TRBJ2-7, with D tentatively TRBD2 (5 bases). Germline-derived CDR1 and CDR2 are WNHNN and SYGVQD (reference sequence). V lost 7 bases and J 7 bases, leaving 17 bases between the germline ends. This CDR3 contains 13 residues.

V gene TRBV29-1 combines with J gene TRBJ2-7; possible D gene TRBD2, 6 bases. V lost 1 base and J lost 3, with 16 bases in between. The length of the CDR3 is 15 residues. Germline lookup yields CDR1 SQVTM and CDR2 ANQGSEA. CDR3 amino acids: CSVEGRGALGYEQYF. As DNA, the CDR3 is TGCAGCGTTGAAGGTCGCGGGGCTCTAGGCTACGAGCAGTACTTC.

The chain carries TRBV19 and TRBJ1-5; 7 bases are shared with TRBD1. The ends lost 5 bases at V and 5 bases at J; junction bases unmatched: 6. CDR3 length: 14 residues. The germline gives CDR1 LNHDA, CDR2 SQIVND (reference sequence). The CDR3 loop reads CASSSGTVDQPQHF. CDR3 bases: TGTGCCAGTAGTTCCGGGACAGTGGATCAGCCCCAGCATTTT.

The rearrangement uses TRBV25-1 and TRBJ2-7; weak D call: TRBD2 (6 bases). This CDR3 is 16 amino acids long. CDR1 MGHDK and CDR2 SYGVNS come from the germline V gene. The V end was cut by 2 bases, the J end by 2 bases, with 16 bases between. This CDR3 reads CASSEGTGRGTYEQYF. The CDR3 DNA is TGTGCCAGCAGTGAAGGCACCGGGAGAGGGACCTACGAGCAGTACTTC.

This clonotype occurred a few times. CDR3 in amino acids: CASSIGTVQETQYF. The CDR3 nucleotides read TGCGCCAGCAGTATAGGGACGGTTCAAGAGACCCAGTACTTC. The genes are TRBV5-1 and TRBJ2-5; D tentatively fits TRBD1 or TRBD2 (5 bases each). The length of the CDR3 is 14 residues. Germline V gene sequence: CDR1 SGHRS, CDR2 YFSETQ. V lost 5 bases and J 2 bases, leaving 13 bases between the germline ends.

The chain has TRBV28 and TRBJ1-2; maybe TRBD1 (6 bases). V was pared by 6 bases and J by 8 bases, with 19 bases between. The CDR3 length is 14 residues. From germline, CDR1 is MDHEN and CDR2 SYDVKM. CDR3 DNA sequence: TGTGCCAGCAGCTTTGGGGGCGCGGGAGGAGGCTACACCTTC. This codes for CASSFGGAGGGYTF.

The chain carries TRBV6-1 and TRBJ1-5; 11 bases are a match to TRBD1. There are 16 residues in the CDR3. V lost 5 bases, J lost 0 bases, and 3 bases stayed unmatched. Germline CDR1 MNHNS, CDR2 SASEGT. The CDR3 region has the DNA TGTGCCAGCAGTAAAGGGACAGGGGGTAGCAATCAGCCCCAGCATTTT. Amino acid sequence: CASSKGTGGSNQPQHF.

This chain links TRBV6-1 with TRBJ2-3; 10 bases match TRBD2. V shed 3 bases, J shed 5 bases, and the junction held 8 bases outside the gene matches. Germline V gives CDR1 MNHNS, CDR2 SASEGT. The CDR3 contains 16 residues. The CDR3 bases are TGTGCCAGCAGTGAGGCCACTAGCGGGGTGTTAGATACGCAGTATTTT. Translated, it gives CASSEATSGVLDTQYF.

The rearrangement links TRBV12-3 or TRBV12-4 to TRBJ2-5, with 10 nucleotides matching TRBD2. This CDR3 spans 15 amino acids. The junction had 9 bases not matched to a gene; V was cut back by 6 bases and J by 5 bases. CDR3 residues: CASRPGTSDRETQYF. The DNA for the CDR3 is TGTGCCAGCAGACCAGGGACTAGCGATCGCGAGACCCAGTACTTC.

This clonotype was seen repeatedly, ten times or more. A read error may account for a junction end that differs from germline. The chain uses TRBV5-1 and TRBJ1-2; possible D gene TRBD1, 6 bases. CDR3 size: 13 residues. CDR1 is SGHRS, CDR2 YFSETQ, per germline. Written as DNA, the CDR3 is TGTGCCAGCAGCTTAGGGGGGGATTATGGCTACACCTTC. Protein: CASSLGGDYGYTF. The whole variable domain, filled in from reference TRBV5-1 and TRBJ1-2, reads KAGVTQTPRYLIKTRGQQVTLSCSPISGHRSVSWYQQTPGQGLQFLFEYFSETQRNKGNFPGRFSGRQFSNSRSEMNVSTLELGDSALYLCASSLGGDYGYTFGSGTRLTVV.

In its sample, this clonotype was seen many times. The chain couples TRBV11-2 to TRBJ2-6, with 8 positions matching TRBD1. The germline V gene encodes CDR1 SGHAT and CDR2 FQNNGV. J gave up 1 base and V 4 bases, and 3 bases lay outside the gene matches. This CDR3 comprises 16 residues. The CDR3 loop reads CASSSRTGSGANVLTF. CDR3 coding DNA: TGTGCCAGCAGCTCCCGGACAGGGTCTGGGGCCAACGTCCTGACTTTC.

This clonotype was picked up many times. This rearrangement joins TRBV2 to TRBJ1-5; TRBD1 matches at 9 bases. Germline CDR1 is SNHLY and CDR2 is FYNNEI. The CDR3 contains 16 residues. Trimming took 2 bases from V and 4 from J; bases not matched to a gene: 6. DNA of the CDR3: TGTGCCAGCAGTGAACCGGGACAGGGTTTGAATCAGCCCCAGCATTTT. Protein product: CASSEPGQGLNQPQHF.

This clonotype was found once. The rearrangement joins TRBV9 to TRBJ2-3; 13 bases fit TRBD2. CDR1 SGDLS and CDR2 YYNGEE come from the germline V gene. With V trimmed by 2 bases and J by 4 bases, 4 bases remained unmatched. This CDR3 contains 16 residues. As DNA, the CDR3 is TGTGCCAGCAGCGTGACTAGCGGGAGGTCGGCAGATACGCAGTATTTT. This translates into CASSVTSGRSADTQYF. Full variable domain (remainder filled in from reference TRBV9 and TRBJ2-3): DSGVTQTPKHLITATGQRVTLRCSPRSGDLSVYWYQQSLDQGLQFLIQYYNGEERAKGNILERFSAQQFPDLHSELNLSSLELGDSALYFCASSVTSGRSADTQYFGPGTRLTVL.

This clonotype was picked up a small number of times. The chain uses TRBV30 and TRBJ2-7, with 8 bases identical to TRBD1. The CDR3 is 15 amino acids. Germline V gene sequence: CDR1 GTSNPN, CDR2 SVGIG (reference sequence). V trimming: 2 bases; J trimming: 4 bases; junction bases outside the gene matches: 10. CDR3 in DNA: TGTGCCTGGAGTTCCCGGGACAGGAGACCGTACGAGCAGTACTTC. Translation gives CAWSSRDRRPYEQYF.